This T cell receptor beta chain was recovered during a study of T cells in localized non-small cell lung cancer. General study findings and limits: It was uninvolved adjacent lung that showed the highest T cell clonality, exceeding tumor. Median detection of top 100 tumor clones in adjacent lung was 57 clones. A denser population of T cells in blood accompanied longer overall survival.

This clone rates as medium-sized (0.01 to 0.1%). The antigen remains unidentified. V was clipped by 3 bases and J by 0 bases, with 15 bases between them. Germline V gene lookup returns CDR1 SGDLS and CDR2 YYNGEE. This CDR3 contains 16 residues. Here immunoSEQ multiplex PCR was the method, and the copy in TCRdb shows in-frame clones only, minus some. The sample has around 2,000 clones; more than 15% are singletons. Sequenced material: lung tumor tissue, taken before any cancer treatment. The chain has TRBV9 and TRBJ1-1; D unresolved. This TCR derives from a man aged 40-75 years with stage I squamous cell lung carcinoma. Here the CDR3 reads CASSAPGSSMNTEAFF. The CDR3 nucleotides read TGTGCCAGCAGCGCTCCCGGCTCATCCATGAACACTGAAGCTTTCTTT. The full variable domain, rest sourced from reference TRBV9 and TRBJ1-1, is DSGVTQTPKHLITATGQRVTLRCSPRSGDLSVYWYQQSLDQGLQFLIQYYNGEERAKGNILERFSAQQFPDLHSELNLSSLELGDSALYFCASSAPGSSMNTEAFFGQGTRLTVV.